The 29 T cell receptor beta chains reported below all come from one sample, sequenced in a study of blood T cell repertoires in COVID-19. This table comes from immunoSEQ multiplex PCR, and its TCRdb copy is limited to in-frame clones, with some not included. This table has around 100,000 clones, approximately 84% appearing once. The sample comprised peripheral blood. Receptor source: an older woman with acute or convalescent COVID-19.

The chain recombines TRBV30 with TRBJ2-4; TRBD2 matches at 8 bases. The J segment lost 9 bases and the V segment lost 7 bases, leaving 5 bases of the junction unmatched. Germline V gene data show CDR1 as GTSNPN and CDR2 as SVGIG (reference sequence). The CDR3 runs 11 residues. The CDR3 nucleotides read TGTGCCTCCCTCGGGGGGGGCATTCAGTACTTC. Translated: CASLGGGIQYF.

This chain uses TRBV24-1 with TRBJ1-5; D not resolved. V lost 9 bases to trimming and J lost 0 bases, with 17 bases between them. CDR1 KGHDR and CDR2 SFDVKD come from the germline V gene. The CDR3 runs to 16 residues. The CDR3 reads CATSMGDSRSNQPQHF. As DNA, the CDR3 is TGTGCCACCTCAATGGGAGACTCCCGTAGCAATCAGCCCCAGCATTTT.

The chain carries TRBV7-2 and TRBJ2-7; D unresolved. The CDR3 covers 12 residues. CDR1 and CDR2 from the germline V gene are SGHTA and FQGNSA. V shed 4 bases and J shed 2 bases, with 6 bases lying between them. The CDR3 DNA sequence: TGTGCCAGCAGCTCCCACACCTACGAGCAGTACTTC. Its protein product is CASSSHTYEQYF.

The chain couples TRBV10-3 to TRBJ1-5; 10 nucleotides agree with TRBD1. Germline CDR1 and CDR2: ENHRY and SYGVKD. The ends lost 4 bases at V and 7 bases at J; junction bases unmatched: 10. The CDR3 covers 16 residues. The CDR3 DNA sequence: TGTGCCATCAGTGCAGGGGACAGGGGTGAATCGCAGCCCCAGCATTTT. Amino acids: CAISAGDRGESQPQHF.

The chain uses TRBV3-1 (or the pseudogene TRBV3-2) and TRBJ2-2, with a possible D match to TRBD1 (6 bases). CDR1 is LGHDT, CDR2 YNNKEL, per germline (reference sequence). This CDR3 contains 14 residues. Trimming took 4 bases from V and 4 from J, leaving 10 bases between them. The CDR3 coding sequence is TGTGCCAGCAGCCCGAGGGGGTCCACCGGGGAGCTGTTTTTT. Translating it yields CASSPRGSTGELFF.

This chain joins TRBV12-3 or TRBV12-4 and TRBJ1-4; D is undetermined. This CDR3 is 10 amino acids long. Deletions cut 8 bases from V and 8 bases from J, with 6 bases between. Here the CDR3 DNA reads TGTGCCAGCCGAGGCGAAAAACTGTTTTTT. Protein product: CASRGEKLFF.

The chain links TRBV5-1 to TRBJ2-3; D is perhaps TRBD2 (6 bases). Germline V CDR1 and CDR2: SGHRS, YFSETQ. The CDR3 is 14 amino acids. Trimming cost V 4 bases and J 2 bases, with 11 bases left between them. DNA of the CDR3: TGCGCCAGCAGCCCGACTAGGATCACAGATACGCAGTATTTT. This codes for CASSPTRITDTQYF.

This rearrangement joins TRBV11-3 to TRBJ1-4; 9 bases agree with TRBD1. Germline V gives CDR1 SGHNT, CDR2 YENEEA. J lost 5 bases, V lost 5 bases, and 6 bases had no gene match. This CDR3 is 15 amino acids long. This CDR3 reads CASSPLGTGNEKLFF. The CDR3 DNA reads as TGTGCCAGCAGCCCCCTCGGGACAGGGAATGAAAAACTGTTTTTT.

This sequence joins TRBV4-2 and TRBJ2-3; TRBD2 matches at 10 bases. This CDR3 spans 15 amino acids. The germline V gene encodes CDR1 LGHNA and CDR2 YNFKEQ. With V trimmed by 4 bases and J by 9 bases, 10 bases remained unmatched. For the CDR3, the DNA is TGTGCCAGCAGCCCGGCCAGCGGGGGGGCCGTCACGCAGTATTTT. As protein: CASSPASGGAVTQYF.

V and J are TRBV2 and TRBJ1-5; 10 bases map to TRBD1. Germline V lookup: CDR1 SNHLY, CDR2 FYNNEI. Trimming cost V 6 bases and J 3 bases; bases outside gene matches: 5. The CDR3 has 15 residues. CDR3 bases: TGTGCCAGCAGAACCGGGACAGGGGACAATCAGCCCCAGCATTTT. Protein product: CASRTGTGDNQPQHF.

This clone has only a few counts. V and J are TRBV5-1 and TRBJ1-1, with TRBD1 matching over 7 bases. J lost 7 bases, V lost 4 bases, and 16 bases had no gene match. The CDR3 length is 16 residues. Germline loops: CDR1 SGHRS, CDR2 YFSETQ. The CDR3 reads CASSPRGDREAGEAFF. The CDR3 nucleotides are TGCGCCAGCAGCCCGAGGGGTGACAGGGAGGCAGGTGAAGCTTTCTTT.

The J gene is TRBJ1-3, the V gene TRBV6-1, with D perhaps matching TRBD1 (5 bases). CDR3 length equals 14 residues. V was cut by 3 bases and J by 4 bases, with 10 bases left in between. Per the germline V gene, CDR1 is MNHNS and CDR2 is SASEGT. The CDR3 here is CASSEAGFGNTIYF. In DNA, the CDR3 is TGTGCCAGCAGTGAGGCAGGGTTCGGAAACACCATATATTTT.

The V and J genes are TRBV28 and TRBJ2-7, with TRBD2 as a possible D gene (5 bases). The length of the CDR3 is 12 residues. CDR1 is MDHEN and CDR2 is SYDVKM in the germline V gene. V was trimmed by 8 bases and J by 2 bases, leaving 10 bases between them. DNA of the CDR3: TGTGCCAGCGAGACGGGAACCTACGAGCAGTACTTC. Encoded protein: CASETGTYEQYF.

The chain has TRBV30 and TRBJ2-5, with a possible D match to TRBD2 (7 bases). Germline V CDR1 and CDR2: GTSNPN, SVGIG (reference sequence). This CDR3 contains 13 residues. Trimming removed 3 bases at V and 4 bases at J, with 12 bases between. The chain's CDR3 is CAWRGGGLETQYF. The CDR3 bases are TGTGCCTGGAGAGGGGGGGGTCTAGAGACCCAGTACTTC.

This chain joins TRBV6-6 and TRBJ1-1; 9 bases are shared with TRBD1. V dropped 7 bases and J dropped 8; count of bases not matched to a gene: 5. The CDR3 runs to 12 residues. Germline V gene lookup returns CDR1 MNHNY and CDR2 SVGAGI (reference sequence). In DNA, the CDR3 is TGTGCCAGCATCAACAGGGGGCCGGAAGCTTTCTTT. Its protein product is CASINRGPEAFF.

The genes are TRBV6-5 and TRBJ1-1; D gene uncertain. The CDR3 covers 15 residues. The V gene's germline CDR1 is MNHEY and CDR2 SVGAGI. V was trimmed by 3 bases and J by 0 bases, leaving 11 bases between them. The CDR3 region is CASSYRRALNTEAFF. In DNA form, the CDR3 reads TGTGCCAGCAGTTATAGGAGGGCGTTGAACACTGAAGCTTTCTTT.

V is TRBV30 and J is TRBJ1-5; tentative D call: TRBD1 (5 bases). Trimming removed 4 bases at V and 4 bases at J, with 11 bases between. The CDR3 covers 13 residues. CDR1 and CDR2 from the germline V gene are GTSNPN and SVGIG (reference sequence). The chain's CDR3 is CAWTTRENQPQHF. The CDR3 DNA reads as TGTGCCTGGACTACCAGGGAAAATCAGCCCCAGCATTTT.

The J gene is TRBJ2-1, the V gene TRBV11-2, with no clear D. The germline V gene has CDR1 SGHAT and CDR2 FQNNGV. CDR3 size: 13 residues. V was trimmed by 1 base and J by 5 bases, leaving 6 bases between them. CDR3 nucleotides: TGTGCCAGCAGCTTAGTCAGGAACAATGAGCAGTTCTTC. Amino acid sequence: CASSLVRNNEQFF.

This chain uses TRBV7-9 with TRBJ2-1; 8 bases fit TRBD1. V was pared by 2 bases and J by 6 bases, with 9 bases of the junction left unmatched. CDR3 length equals 16 residues. The germline gives CDR1 SEHNR, CDR2 FQNEAQ (reference sequence). The CDR3 loop is CASSLFSGQVVNEQFF. CDR3 bases: TGTGCCAGCAGCTTATTCTCGGGACAGGTAGTCAATGAGCAGTTCTTC. Combining the CDR3 with reference TRBV7-9 and TRBJ2-1 gives the whole variable domain DTGVSQNPRHKITKRGQNVTFRCDPISEHNRLYWYRQTLGQGPEFLTYFQNEAQLEKSRLLSDRFSAERPKGSFSTLEIQRTEQGDSAMYLCASSLFSGQVVNEQFFGPGTRLTVL.

The chain links TRBV6-2 or TRBV6-3 to TRBJ2-5, with 13 bases aligning to TRBD2. This CDR3 has 17 amino acids. The V gene's germline CDR1 is MNHEY and CDR2 SVGEGT. V gave up 5 bases and J gave up 5 bases; unmatched junction bases: 11. CDR3 in amino acids: CASSPPGLAGPVETQYF. CDR3 coding DNA: TGTGCCAGCAGTCCACCGGGACTAGCGGGGCCGGTCGAGACCCAGTACTTC.

The V gene is TRBV5-1, the J gene TRBJ1-2; D might be TRBD1 (6 bases). The CDR3 contains 14 residues. The V gene lost 0 bases and the J gene lost 7 bases, with 13 bases spanning the gap. Germline loops: CDR1 SGHRS, CDR2 YFSETQ. The chain's CDR3 is CASSLDREGSGYTF. CDR3 DNA: TGCGCCAGCAGCTTGGACAGGGAGGGAAGTGGCTACACCTTC. The variable domain in full, completed from reference TRBV5-1 and TRBJ1-2, reads KAGVTQTPRYLIKTRGQQVTLSCSPISGHRSVSWYQQTPGQGLQFLFEYFSETQRNKGNFPGRFSGRQFSNSRSEMNVSTLELGDSALYLCASSLDREGSGYTFGSGTRLTVV.

This chain links TRBV5-1 with TRBJ2-3; D unclear. Per the germline V gene, CDR1 is SGHRS and CDR2 is YFSETQ. V was shortened by 1 base and J by 6 bases, with 6 bases between the two germline ends. There are 12 residues in the CDR3. Here the CDR3 reads CASSLYSDTQYF. The CDR3 DNA follows: TGCGCCAGCAGCTTGTATTCGGATACGCAGTATTTT.

V and J are TRBV27 and TRBJ1-1; maybe TRBD1 (6 bases). The CDR3 is made up of 17 amino acids. Trimming cost V 2 bases and J 1 base, with 17 bases left between them. The germline V gene encodes CDR1 MNHEY and CDR2 SMNVEV (reference sequence). The CDR3: CASSLRTQGMRNTEAFF. The CDR3 bases are TGTGCCAGCAGTTTACGCACACAGGGTATGAGGAACACTGAAGCTTTCTTT.

This sequence joins TRBV29-1 and TRBJ2-3, with TRBD1 matching 7 bases. The CDR3 loop spans 13 amino acids. Germline CDR1 reads SQVTM; CDR2 reads ANQGSEA. The V and J ends lost 7 bases and 4 bases, in that order; junction bases with no gene match: 8. The CDR3 protein is CSANVGQADTQYF. Written as DNA, the CDR3 is TGCAGCGCAAACGTTGGACAGGCAGATACGCAGTATTTT.

The rearrangement uses TRBV2 and TRBJ2-5; the D gene is possibly TRBD2 (5 bases). V lost 9 bases to trimming and J lost 0 bases, with 17 bases between them. The CDR3 is 15 residues long. Germline CDR1 is SNHLY and CDR2 is FYNNEI. The CDR3 nucleotides read TGTGCCAGTACCTTGTCGAGGGATTACCAAGAGACCCAGTACTTC. Amino acid sequence: CASTLSRDYQETQYF. Combining the CDR3 with reference TRBV2 and TRBJ2-5 gives the whole variable domain EPEVTQTPSHQVTQMGQEVILRCVPISNHLYFYWYRQILGQKVEFLVSFYNNEISEKSEIFDDQFSVERPDGSNFTLKIRSTKLEDSAMYFCASTLSRDYQETQYFGPGTRLLVL.

The V call is TRBV30, the J call TRBJ2-7; D is unresolved. The germline V gene encodes CDR1 GTSNPN and CDR2 SVGIG (reference sequence). Between the trimmed V and J ends, which lost 3 bases and 1 base, there was a span of 4 bases. This CDR3 is 11 amino acids long. CDR3 loop: CAWSRSYEQYF. CDR3 in DNA: TGTGCCTGGAGCCGGTCCTACGAGCAGTACTTC.

Comments on this clone: The junction differs from germline at one of its ends, possibly a read error. The chain employs TRBV6-5 and TRBJ1-5; D gene uncertain. Germline CDR1 MNHEY, CDR2 SVGAGI. The CDR3 contains 15 residues. CDR3 in DNA: TGTACCAGCAGGAGGACTCCATATAGCAATCAGCCCCAGCATTTT. Protein: CTSRRTPYSNQPQHF.

This chain uses TRBV27 with TRBJ1-2; D ambiguous. Trimming took 5 bases from V and 5 from J, leaving 15 bases between them. There are 14 residues in the CDR3. Germline V gene data show CDR1 as MNHEY and CDR2 as SMNVEV (reference sequence). The DNA for the CDR3 is TGTGCCAGCAGTCCCCGAGGAGCCTTTTATGGCTACACCTTC. As protein: CASSPRGAFYGYTF.

V is TRBV5-1 and J is TRBJ1-1; 7 positions agree with TRBD1. The CDR3 sequence is 14 residues long. Germline CDR1 reads SGHRS; CDR2 reads YFSETQ. Germline trimming cut 3 bases from V and 1 base from J; bases unmatched to any gene: 3. CDR3: CASSSGTENTEAFF. The CDR3, as DNA: TGCGCCAGCAGCTCCGGGACAGAGAACACTGAAGCTTTCTTT.